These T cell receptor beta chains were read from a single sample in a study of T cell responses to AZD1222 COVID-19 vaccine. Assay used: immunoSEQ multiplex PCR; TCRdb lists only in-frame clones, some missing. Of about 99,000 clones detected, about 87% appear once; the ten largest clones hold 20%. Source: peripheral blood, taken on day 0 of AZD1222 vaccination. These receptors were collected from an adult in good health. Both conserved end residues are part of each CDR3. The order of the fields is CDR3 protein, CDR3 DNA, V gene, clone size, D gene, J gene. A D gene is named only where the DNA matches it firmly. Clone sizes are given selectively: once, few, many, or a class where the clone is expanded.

CDR3 protein: CASSRSQGSSTEAFF; CDR3 DNA: TGTGCCAGCAGCCGATCCCAGGGAAGTAGCACTGAAGCTTTCTTT; V gene: TRBV6-5; clone size: NA; D gene: NA; J gene: TRBJ1-1
CDR3 protein: CAWSGVTGNTEAFF; CDR3 DNA: TGTGCCTGGAGTGGAGTGACAGGGAACACTGAAGCTTTCTTT; V gene: TRBV30; clone size: NA; D gene: NA; J gene: TRBJ1-1
CDR3 protein: CASSLLSGTGREQYF; CDR3 DNA: TGTGCCAGCAGCTTATTATCCGGGACAGGGCGGGAGCAGTACTTC; V gene: TRBV7-2; clone size: NA; D gene: TRBD1; J gene: TRBJ2-7
CDR3 protein: CASSPRQGGTYEQYF; CDR3 DNA: TGTGCCAGCTCACCGAGACAGGGAGGAACCTACGAGCAGTACTTC; V gene: TRBV18; clone size: NA; D gene: NA; J gene: TRBJ2-7
CDR3 protein: CATSDRQGNYGYTF; CDR3 DNA: TGTGCCACCAGTGATCGACAGGGTAACTATGGCTACACCTTC; V gene: TRBV24-1; clone size: NA; D gene: TRBD1; J gene: TRBJ1-2
CDR3 protein: CASSLQAGAGDTEAFF; CDR3 DNA: TGCGCCAGCAGCTTACAGGCAGGGGCAGGCGACACTGAAGCTTTCTTT; V gene: TRBV5-1; clone size: once; D gene: NA; J gene: TRBJ1-1
CDR3 protein: CASSPKLAGGPTDEQFF; CDR3 DNA: TGTGCCAGCAGTCCCAAACTAGCGGGAGGGCCAACGGATGAGCAGTTCTTC; V gene: TRBV27; clone size: NA; D gene: TRBD2; J gene: TRBJ2-1
CDR3 protein: CASSYPQTGKSREQYF; CDR3 DNA: TGTGCCAGCAGTTACCCCCAGACAGGGAAATCACGAGAGCAGTACTTC; V gene: TRBV6-2/TRBV6-3; clone size: NA; D gene: TRBD1; J gene: TRBJ2-7
CDR3 protein: CASSRVGAEAFF; CDR3 DNA: TGTGCCAGCAGCCGCGTGGGGGCTGAAGCTTTCTTT; V gene: TRBV28; clone size: NA; D gene: NA; J gene: TRBJ1-1
CDR3 protein: CAIRGQGATGELFF; CDR3 DNA: TGTGCCATCAGGGGACAGGGTGCGACCGGGGAGCTGTTTTTT; V gene: TRBV19; clone size: NA; D gene: TRBD1; J gene: TRBJ2-2
CDR3 protein: CASSTQGDYGYTF; CDR3 DNA: TGTGCCAGCAGCACGCAGGGAGACTATGGCTACACCTTC; V gene: TRBV7-9; clone size: NA; D gene: NA; J gene: TRBJ1-2
CDR3 protein: CASSGEDRSYNEQFF; CDR3 DNA: TGTGCCAGCAGTGGGGAGGACAGGTCCTACAATGAGCAGTTCTTC; V gene: TRBV2; clone size: NA; D gene: NA; J gene: TRBJ2-1
CDR3 protein: CASSNRGINEQFF; CDR3 DNA: TGTGCCAGCAGTAACAGAGGAATCAATGAGCAGTTCTTC; V gene: TRBV5-4; clone size: NA; D gene: NA; J gene: TRBJ2-1
CDR3 protein: CAIREGVSNEKLFF; CDR3 DNA: TGTGCCATCAGGGAAGGGGTGTCTAATGAAAAACTGTTTTTT; V gene: TRBV10-3; clone size: NA; D gene: NA; J gene: TRBJ1-4
CDR3 protein: CASSLVVSGGFNEQFF; CDR3 DNA: TGCGCCAGCAGCTTGGTGGTAAGCGGGGGGTTCAATGAGCAGTTCTTC; V gene: TRBV5-1; clone size: NA; D gene: TRBD2; J gene: TRBJ2-1
CDR3 protein: CASSRVDSGNTIYF; CDR3 DNA: TGTGCCAGCAGTAGGGTAGACTCTGGAAACACCATATATTTT; V gene: TRBV6-5; clone size: NA; D gene: NA; J gene: TRBJ1-3
CDR3 protein: CASSPTGGEQYF; CDR3 DNA: TGTGCCAGCAGCCCTACAGGGGGCGAGCAGTACTTC; V gene: TRBV7-2; clone size: NA; D gene: TRBD1; J gene: TRBJ2-7
CDR3 protein: CASSSGQGVTNEKLFF; CDR3 DNA: TGTGCCAGCAGCTCGGGACAGGGGGTGACTAATGAAAAACTGTTTTTT; V gene: TRBV3-1/TRBV3-2; clone size: NA; D gene: TRBD1; J gene: TRBJ1-4
CDR3 protein: CASSQGGQGRIAFF; CDR3 DNA: TGCGCCAGCAGCCAGGGGGGGCAGGGGAGGATCGCTTTCTTT; V gene: TRBV4-3; clone size: NA; D gene: NA; J gene: TRBJ1-1
CDR3 protein: CASSFGQGETEAFF; CDR3 DNA: TGTGCCAGCTCCTTCGGACAGGGGGAGACTGAAGCTTTCTTT; V gene: TRBV7-2; clone size: once; D gene: TRBD1; J gene: TRBJ1-1
CDR3 protein: CATAGASNEKLFF; CDR3 DNA: TGTGCCACGGCCGGGGCGTCGAATGAAAAACTGTTTTTT; V gene: TRBV2; clone size: NA; D gene: NA; J gene: TRBJ1-4